Sequencing of this T cell receptor beta chain was carried out in a study of blood T cell repertoires in COVID-19. In germline, CDR1 is SGHVS, CDR2 FNYEAQ. After removal of 1 base from V and 0 bases from J, the junction contained 3 bases not matched to a gene. The CDR3 consists of 16 residues. Only in-frame clones appear in the TCRdb table, and some are missing; sequencing was by immunoSEQ multiplex PCR. The sample includes under 300,000 clones, around 83% seen only once; the top ten take 9.5% to 15%. What was sequenced was peripheral blood. The origin of this receptor is a woman aged 55 to 70 with active or convalescent COVID-19. The rearrangement joins TRBV7-6 to TRBJ2-5, with 9 positions matching TRBD1. The CDR3 sequence: CASSLGTGANQETQYF. Written as DNA, the CDR3 is TGTGCCAGCAGCTTAGGGACAGGGGCTAACCAAGAGACCCAGTACTTC.